Listed below are T cell receptor beta chains from one sample, sequenced in a study of shared clonotypes between healthy human individuals. Assay used: immunoSEQ multiplex PCR; TCRdb lists only in-frame clones, some missing. The sample lists some 2,500,000 clones, about nine tenths occurring once. The sample taken for sequencing was naive CD4+ T cells from PBMCs. All receptors come from a man in his late teens or twenties in good health. Some clones in this sample may be carry-over from other donors' samples. The CDR3 runs from the conserved cysteine through the conserved F or W. The order of the fields is clone size, V gene, D gene, J gene, CDR3 DNA, CDR3 protein. D genes are given only for firm matches. The size entry is marked missing in some rows and otherwise reads once, few, many or a size class.

.,TRBV6-6,TRBD2,TRBJ2-5,TGTGCCTCCCGGGAGGGACCAGAGACCCAGTACTTC,CASREGPETQYF
.,TRBV9,TRBD1,TRBJ1-1,TGTGCCAGCAGCTCGATGGCCGGGACAGGGGGCGGCACTGAAGCTTTCTTT,CASSSMAGTGGGTEAFF
.,TRBV7-3,TRBD1,TRBJ2-2,TGTGCCAGCAGCTTAATGGGACAGGGATCGCGCACCGGGGAGCTGTTTTTT,CASSLMGQGSRTGELFF
.,TRBV6-5,TRBD2,TRBJ2-3,TGTGCCAGCAGTTACCATTCCGGGGGGAGCCCAGATACGCAGTATTTT,CASSYHSGGSPDTQYF
.,TRBV19,TRBD1,TRBJ2-5,TGTGCCAGTAGTATCGGGACAGGGAGGGAGAACCAAGAGACCCAGTACTTC,CASSIGTGRENQETQYF
.,TRBV28,.,TRBJ2-7,TGTGCCAGCAGTTCAACAGGGATCGAGCAGTACTTC,CASSSTGIEQYF
.,TRBV6-1,.,TRBJ2-2,.,CASSGQGRTPGSCFF
.,TRBV4-1,.,TRBJ2-3,TGCGCCAGCAGCCAAGCTAGCCTTACAGCAGATACGCAGTATTTT,CASSQASLTADTQYF
.,TRBV6-6,.,TRBJ2-5,TGTGCCAGCAGTACTAGGGGGGAGACCCAGTACTTC,CASSTRGETQYF
once,TRBV5-1,.,TRBJ2-1,TGCGCCAGCAGCTATCGCGAACCGAACTACAATGAGCAGTTCTTC,CASSYREPNYNEQFF
.,TRBV20-1,.,TRBJ2-1,TGCAGTGCTAGTCAGGTCGGTGAGCAGTTCTTC,CSASQVGEQFF
.,TRBV6-5,.,TRBJ2-7,TGTGCCAGCAGTCCGCCGGGGCAGGGAGCCTACGAGCAGTACTTC,CASSPPGQGAYEQYF
.,TRBV10-3,.,TRBJ1-4,TGTGCCATCAGTCCACAGGCAACTAATGAAAAACTGTTTTTT,CAISPQATNEKLFF
.,TRBV5-5,TRBD1,TRBJ1-2,TGTGCCAGTCAGGGACAGAACTATGGCTACACCTTC,CASQGQNYGYTF
.,TRBV21-1,.,TRBJ2-7,TGTGCCAGCAGCGCAGCGGGACTAGCGAAATACGAGCAGTACTTC,CASSAAGLAKYEQYF
.,TRBV5-1,.,TRBJ2-2,TGCGCCAGCAGCCTGGGGGACTTCAGAGGGGAGCTGTTTTTT,CASSLGDFRGELFF
.,TRBV9,.,TRBJ2-1,TGTGCCAGCAGCGTAGGGGCTAGGGGATTCTCCTACAATGAGCAGTTCTTC,CASSVGARGFSYNEQFF
.,TRBV5-1,.,TRBJ1-5,TGCGCCAGCAGCTTGGCTGGGCAGGGGAGATCTCCCCAGCATTTT,CASSLAGQGRSPQHF
.,TRBV5-6,.,TRBJ2-7,TGTGCCAGCAGCCCTAGAGCGGCCCTGGACCGCTACGAGCAGTACTTC,CASSPRAALDRYEQYF
.,TRBV2,TRBD2,TRBJ2-7,TGTGCCAGCAGTGGACTAGCGGGAGGGCAAGGCGACGAGCAGTACTTC,CASSGLAGGQGDEQYF
.,TRBV18,.,TRBJ2-1,TGTGCCAGCTCACCGAGTTTAGCAGGGACCTCCTACAATGAGCAGTTCTTC,CASSPSLAGTSYNEQFF
.,TRBV6-5,TRBD2,TRBJ2-7,TGTGCCAGCAGGACTAGCGGAATTTACGAGCAGTACTTC,CASRTSGIYEQYF
.,TRBV7-2,.,TRBJ2-7,TGTGCCAGCAGCCCCGCCTACGAGCAGTACTTC,CASSPAYEQYF
.,TRBV5-4,.,TRBJ2-7,TGTGCCAGCAGCTTGGGGACGGTGAACTCCTACGAGCAGTACTTC,CASSLGTVNSYEQYF
.,TRBV19,TRBD1,TRBJ2-6,TGTGCCAGTAGCCATACAGGGGTAGGGGCCAACGTCCTGACTTTC,CASSHTGVGANVLTF
.,TRBV4-3,.,TRBJ1-2,TGCGCCAGCAGCCAAGAGGTTCCAGGGGAGAACTATGGCTACACCTTC,CASSQEVPGENYGYTF
.,TRBV5-1,.,TRBJ1-2,TGCGCCAGCGCCCTTTCGGCGGGCTATGGCTACACCTTC,CASALSAGYGYTF
.,TRBV27,TRBD2,TRBJ2-1,TGTGCCAGCAGCCTTAGCGGGAGGCCTTTGGGTGAGCAGTTCTTC,CASSLSGRPLGEQFF
.,TRBV28,TRBD1,TRBJ2-1,TGTGCCAGCAGTCCGCGCCCCCGGGACAGGGTGTTCTTC,CASSPRPRDRVFF
.,TRBV6-4,.,TRBJ2-1,TGTGCCAGCCTGATTCAGTTCTTC,CASLIQFF
.,TRBV5-1,.,TRBJ2-5,TGCGCCAGCAGGGTGGCTCAAGAGACCCAGTACTTC,CASRVAQETQYF
.,TRBV7-3,.,TRBJ2-7,TGTGCCAGCAGCTTAGTAGGGGGAGAGGGGAGAGAGCAGTACTTC,CASSLVGGEGREQYF
.,TRBV30,TRBD2,TRBJ2-1,TGTGCCTGGAGTGAACTAGCGGGAGAGCTTAATGAGCAGTTCTTC,CAWSELAGELNEQFF
.,TRBV7-2,TRBD2,TRBJ2-1,TGTGCCAGCAGCTTGGACGCGGGAGGGTCCTACAATGAGCAGTTCTTC,CASSLDAGGSYNEQFF
once,TRBV29-1,.,TRBJ2-3,TGCAGCGTTCGCGGACATCTAGCGACAGATACGCAGTATTTT,CSVRGHLATDTQYF
.,TRBV5-3,.,TRBJ2-7,TGTGCCAGAAGCCCCCGAGGACAGCTTTGTGAGCAGTACTTC,CARSPRGQLCEQYF
.,TRBV19,.,TRBJ2-7,TGTGCCAGTAGTATAATTGGAGGGAACTCCTACGAGCAGTACTTC,CASSIIGGNSYEQYF
.,TRBV9,TRBD1,TRBJ2-5,TGTGCCAGCAGCCCACGCGGGACAGGGGGTGAGACCCAGTACTTC,CASSPRGTGGETQYF
few,TRBV13,TRBD1,TRBJ1-1,TGTGCCAGCAGCCTTGGGCGTCTGACAGGGAGCCCTGAAGCTTTCTTT,CASSLGRLTGSPEAFF
.,TRBV6-5,.,TRBJ1-2,TGTGCCAGCAGTCTCCAGGGCTGGGGGCATGGCTACACCTTC,CASSLQGWGHGYTF
.,TRBV11-2,TRBD1,TRBJ1-5,TGTGCCAGCAGCTTGACAGGGGGCCTAGGGGAGCCCCAGCATTTT,CASSLTGGLGEPQHF
.,TRBV4-2,.,TRBJ1-4,TGTGCCAGCAGCCTAGGGGCGTCGCCGCAACTGTTTTTT,CASSLGASPQLFF
.,TRBV29-1,.,TRBJ2-1,TGCAGCGTCCGCCACAGGGCTAGGGATGAGCAGTTCTTC,CSVRHRARDEQFF
.,TRBV2,.,TRBJ1-1,TGTGCCAGCAGTGAAGCGCGGGGGGGGCCCACTGAAGCTTTCTTT,CASSEARGGPTEAFF
.,TRBV10-3,.,TRBJ2-2,TGTGCCATCAGTGAGTCTAGAGGGGGATCGAACACCGGGGAGCTGTTTTTT,CAISESRGGSNTGELFF
once,TRBV6-1,.,TRBJ2-5,TGTGCCAGCAGTGAAGCATGGCACCTGGAGACCCAGTACTTC,CASSEAWHLETQYF
.,TRBV19,.,TRBJ1-4,TGTGCCAGTAGTATGGTGACGATGGCTAATGAAAAACTGTTTTTT,CASSMVTMANEKLFF
.,TRBV6-5,.,TRBJ2-7,TGTGCCAGCAGTCCGCTGTCAGGGAAAGGTCGCGAGCAGTACTTC,CASSPLSGKGREQYF
.,TRBV28,.,TRBJ2-1,TGTGCCAGCAGTTTATTTGTAGGGCGACCCTACAATGAGCAGTTCTTC,CASSLFVGRPYNEQFF
.,TRBV4-1,TRBD1,TRBJ1-6,TGCGCCAGCAGCCCCCGGACAGGGGAAGGTTCACCCCTCCACTTT,CASSPRTGEGSPLHF
.,TRBV7-3,.,TRBJ2-1,TGTGCCAGCAGCTTAATTGGGGACTCCTACAATGAGCAGTTCTTC,CASSLIGDSYNEQFF
.,TRBV6-5,.,TRBJ1-1,TGTGCCAGCAGTTACACCCCCGGGGGGGCGGGCACTGAAGCTTTCTTT,CASSYTPGGAGTEAFF